The clone carrying this T cell receptor (beta chain) was observed a single time. Here immunoSEQ multiplex PCR was the method, and the copy in TCRdb shows in-frame clones only, minus some. The data contain approximately 84,000 clones, about 98% of them seen just once; the ten biggest clones take up more than 0.12%. The CDR3 is 14 residues long. Germline CDR1 reads MGHDK; CDR2 reads SYGVNS. Trimming stripped 9 bases from V and 4 bases from J, with 18 bases between. The data are from a study of technical replicates of blood from a few donors. This clonotype originated in a human donor in good health. Specimen: T cells isolated from PBMCs. This chain links TRBV25-1 with TRBJ2-5, with D maybe TRBD2 (6 bases). The DNA for the CDR3 is TGTGCCAGGGGGTGGGTGGGAGGTTTAGAGACCCAGTACTTC. The encoded protein is CARGWVGGLETQYF.